This TCR beta chain is from a study of sequential checkpoint blockade in melanoma. Study summary: Arm A got nivolumab then ipilimumab; arm B the reverse, 1:1.

Between the trimmed V and J ends, which lost 3 bases and 0 bases, there was a span of 10 bases. The CDR3 totals 15 residues. Germline V gene sequence: CDR1 SGHRS, CDR2 YFSETQ. This clone was seen a single time. This table comes from immunoSEQ multiplex PCR, and its TCRdb copy is limited to in-frame clones, with some not included. Of roughly 10,000 clones listed, around three quarters were seen once; the top ten hold roughly 14%. The treatment was: randomized to nivolumab then ipilimumab (arm A) or the reverse (arm B). DNA-damaging chemotherapy had not been given to any patient beforehand. Sorted cells were live CD3+CD8+, lacking CD19 and CD56, from PBMCs.

This TCR derives from a human donor with melanoma. The source material was CD8+ T cells sorted from blood (inferred from file names), sampled from a patient given nivolumab and ipilimumab in sequence. The chain is built from TRBV5-1 and TRBJ2-1; possibly TRBD2 for D (5 bases). CDR3 protein: CASSSTTSSYNEQFF. The CDR3 DNA follows: TGCGCCAGCAGCTCGACTACCAGCTCCTACAATGAGCAGTTCTTC.